The 11 T cell receptor beta chains below were found in one sample sequenced in a study of control samples from healthy donors and cancer patients (dated by TCRdb to about 2020). The protocol used for the library was the immunoSEQ multiplex PCR assay. TCRdb retrieved this table from immuneACCESS and kept in-frame rearrangements only. Not all clones are present; in checked studies, unresolved V genes account for under half, and no reason is known for the remainder. The sample yields roughly 150,000 clones; 93% were counted once. The top ten constitute over 2% of the sample. Material: blood. Receptors were obtained from a man aged 45-65 years in good health.

V gene TRBV6-6 combines with J gene TRBJ1-4, with D uncertain. V lost 5 bases and J 0 bases, leaving 13 bases between the germline ends. This CDR3 spans 16 amino acids. The germline CDR1 and CDR2 sequences are MNHNY and SVGAGI (reference sequence). The CDR3 region has the DNA TGTGCCAGCAGTCGATTCTTGGTCTCAACTAATGAAAAACTGTTTTTT. It specifies CASSRFLVSTNEKLFF.

The gene calls are TRBV19 and TRBJ1-1, with 8 positions matching TRBD1. The germline V gene has CDR1 LNHDA and CDR2 SQIVND (reference sequence). The ends lost 5 bases at V and 1 base at J; junction bases unmatched: 9. The CDR3 runs to 16 residues. CDR3 residues: CASSYTGQAGNTEAFF. DNA for the CDR3: TGTGCCAGTAGTTATACGGGACAGGCCGGGAACACTGAAGCTTTCTTT.

This chain joins TRBV28 and TRBJ2-5; D is unresolved. Trimming left V 5 bases short and J 5 bases short, with 15 bases between. This CDR3 has 14 amino acids. Germline-derived CDR1 and CDR2 are MDHEN and SYDVKM. CDR3 protein: CASSPPDGRETQYF. In DNA, the CDR3 is TGTGCCAGCAGTCCGCCGGACGGGCGGGAGACCCAGTACTTC. Drawing the rest from reference TRBV28 and TRBJ2-5, the complete variable domain is DVKVTQSSRYLVKRTGEKVFLECVQDMDHENMFWYRQDPGLGLRLIYFSYDVKMKEKGDIPEGYSVSREKKERFSLILESASTNQTSMYLCASSPPDGRETQYFGPGTRLLVL.

This clone was recorded only once. The chain has TRBV2 and TRBJ2-1; D is unresolved. This CDR3 is 11 amino acids long. The V end was cut by 6 bases, the J end by 7 bases, with 7 bases between. Germline V gives CDR1 SNHLY, CDR2 FYNNEI. The CDR3 nucleotides are TGTGCCAGCAGAAGGATAAATGAGCAGTTCTTC. Amino acids: CASRRINEQFF.

The chain combines TRBV11-2 with TRBJ2-2; D might be TRBD1 or TRBD2, each matching 5 bases. Germline assignment: CDR1 SGHAT and CDR2 FQNNGV. Trimming left V 3 bases short and J 5 bases short, with 25 bases between. This CDR3 is built from 19 residues. This CDR3 reads CASSLIPGRSNVGTGELFF. The CDR3 DNA reads as TGTGCCAGCAGCTTGATACCGGGACGGTCGAACGTGGGGACCGGGGAGCTGTTTTTT.

This chain connects TRBV4-1 to TRBJ2-1, with 11 bases that match TRBD2. Losses at the gene ends were 0 bases for V and 7 bases for J; bases not matched to a gene: 5. The CDR3 loop spans 16 amino acids. In germline, CDR1 is MGHRA, CDR2 YSYEKL. The CDR3, as DNA: TGCGCCAGCAGCCAAGATACTAGCGGGAGATGGAATGAGCAGTTCTTC. This codes for CASSQDTSGRWNEQFF.

This clone was found once. The chain combines TRBV5-4 with TRBJ2-2; D is unclear. With 3 bases removed from V and 7 bases from J, the gap between germline ends came to 10 bases. The CDR3 sequence is 13 residues long. Germline V lookup: CDR1 SGHNT, CDR2 YYREEE (reference sequence). The CDR3 nucleotides read TGTGCCAGCAGCTCAGGCTGGGTCGGGGAGCTGTTTTTT. This encodes CASSSGWVGELFF.

This clone was seen more than once but under ten times. The chain recombines TRBV21-1 with TRBJ2-1; the table's D gene call, TRBD1, was not cross checked with the DNA. TRBV21-1 is assigned pseudogene status. The CDR3 has 18 residues. The CDR3 loop is CASSKDDTWQGAYNEQFF. CDR3 coding DNA: TGTGCCAGCAGCAAAGATGACACCTGGCAGGGGGCCTACAATGAGCAGTTCTTC.

Here the CDR3 DNA reads TGTGCCAGCAGTTTTGCAGGTTATCAGCCCCAGCATTTT. It encodes CASSFAGYQPQHF. J is TRBJ1-5 and V is TRBV28; D is uncertain. Trimming stripped 3 bases from V and 5 bases from J, with 8 bases between. Germline CDR1 and CDR2: MDHEN and SYDVKM. The CDR3 consists of 13 residues. The variable domain in full, completed from reference TRBV28 and TRBJ1-5, reads DVKVTQSSRYLVKRTGEKVFLECVQDMDHENMFWYRQDPGLGLRLIYFSYDVKMKEKGDIPEGYSVSREKKERFSLILESASTNQTSMYLCASSFAGYQPQHFGDGTRLSIL.

The V and J genes are TRBV4-1 and TRBJ1-1, with D tentatively TRBD1 (6 bases). Trimming stripped 0 bases from V and 0 bases from J, with 8 bases between. The CDR3 extends over 15 amino acids. From germline, CDR1 is MGHRA and CDR2 YSYEKL. The CDR3 DNA sequence: TGCGCCAGCAGCCAAGAACGGACAGTGAACACTGAAGCTTTCTTT. Its translation: CASSQERTVNTEAFF.

The chain couples TRBV7-9 to TRBJ2-1, with 10 bases lining up with TRBD2. J gave up 2 bases and V 4 bases, and 5 bases lay outside the gene matches. Germline assignment: CDR1 SEHNR and CDR2 FQNEAQ (reference sequence). The CDR3 is made up of 16 amino acids. CDR3 protein: CASSSLAGVTYNEQFF. The CDR3 region has the DNA TGTGCCAGCAGCTCCCTAGCGGGAGTAACCTACAATGAGCAGTTCTTC. The variable domain in full, completed from reference TRBV7-9 and TRBJ2-1, reads DTGVSQNPRHKITKRGQNVTFRCDPISEHNRLYWYRQTLGQGPEFLTYFQNEAQLEKSRLLSDRFSAERPKGSFSTLEIQRTEQGDSAMYLCASSSLAGVTYNEQFFGPGTRLTVL.